The T cell receptor (beta chain) under discussion was sequenced for a study of blood T cell repertoires in COVID-19. Across the whole study: From the United States, Italy and Spain came samples of acute and convalescent COVID-19.

This table comes from immunoSEQ multiplex PCR, and its TCRdb copy is limited to in-frame clones, with some not included. The table lists fewer than 120,000 clones, around nine tenths of them singletons. V gave up 1 base and J gave up 0 bases, with 10 bases separating them. The CDR3 runs 15 residues. The germline CDR1 and CDR2 sequences are SGHDN and FVKESK. This TCR came from a human donor in a cohort sampled during active COVID-19. Sequencing was carried out using peripheral blood. The chain carries TRBV14 and TRBJ2-7, with D perhaps TRBD2 (6 bases). The DNA of the CDR3 is TGTGCCAGCAGCCAAGTTCTCGGGAGCTCCTACGAGCAGTACTTC. Amino acid sequence: CASSQVLGSSYEQYF.